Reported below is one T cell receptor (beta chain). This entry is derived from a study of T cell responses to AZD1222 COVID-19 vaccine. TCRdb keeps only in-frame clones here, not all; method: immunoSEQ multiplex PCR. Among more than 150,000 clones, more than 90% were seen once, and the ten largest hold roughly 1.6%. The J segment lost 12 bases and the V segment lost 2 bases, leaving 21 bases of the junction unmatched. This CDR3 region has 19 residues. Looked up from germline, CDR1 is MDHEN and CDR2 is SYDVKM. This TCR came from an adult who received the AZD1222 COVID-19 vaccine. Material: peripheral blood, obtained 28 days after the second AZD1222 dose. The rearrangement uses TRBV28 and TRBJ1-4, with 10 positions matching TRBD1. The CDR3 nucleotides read TGTGCCAGCAGTTTAAGTGGTCTGGGACAGGGGAGAGGCGATGCGGAACTGTTTTTT. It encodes CASSLSGLGQGRGDAELFF.